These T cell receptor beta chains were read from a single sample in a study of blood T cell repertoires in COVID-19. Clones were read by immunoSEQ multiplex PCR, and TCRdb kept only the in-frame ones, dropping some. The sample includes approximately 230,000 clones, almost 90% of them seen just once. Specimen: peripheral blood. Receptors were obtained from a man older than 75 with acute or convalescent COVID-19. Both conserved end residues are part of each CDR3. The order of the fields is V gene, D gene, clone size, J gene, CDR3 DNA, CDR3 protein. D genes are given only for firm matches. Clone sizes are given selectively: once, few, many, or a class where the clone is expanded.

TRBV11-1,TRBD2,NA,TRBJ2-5,TGTGCCAGCAGCTTAACTAGCGGGGGGACCCAGTACTTC,CASSLTSGGTQYF
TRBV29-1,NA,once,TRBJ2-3,TGCAGCGTTGATGGCCAGGGGAGTTTTTTGGATACGCAGTATTTT,CSVDGQGSFLDTQYF
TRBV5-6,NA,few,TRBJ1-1,TGTGCCAGCAGCTTAAACCGACTAGGTAGGATGGTGAACACTGAAGCTTTCTTT,CASSLNRLGRMVNTEAFF
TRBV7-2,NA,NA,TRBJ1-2,TGTGCCAGCAGCTTAGAATTAGGAGGGCTTACGGCGGGCGGCTACACCTTC,CASSLELGGLTAGGYTF
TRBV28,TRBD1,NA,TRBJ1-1,TGTGCCAGCACCCGGGACAGAACGGACACTGAAGCTTTCTTT,CASTRDRTDTEAFF
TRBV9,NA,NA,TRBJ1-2,TGTGCCAGCAGCGTAGGGAGGGCGGGGGATGGCTACACCTTC,CASSVGRAGDGYTF
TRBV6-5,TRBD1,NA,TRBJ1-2,TGTGCCAGCAGTTACTCCGGGACAGGGTCTAACTATGGCTACACCTTC,CASSYSGTGSNYGYTF
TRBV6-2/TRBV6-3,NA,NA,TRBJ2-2,TGTGCCAGCAGCCCGACACGTTCTGGCGGGGAGCTGTTTTTT,CASSPTRSGGELFF
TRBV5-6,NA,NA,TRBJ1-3,TGTGCCAGCAGCTTGGAAGGGGTCGTCTCTGGAAACACCATATATTTT,CASSLEGVVSGNTIYF
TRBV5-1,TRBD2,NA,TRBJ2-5,TGCGCCAGCAGCTTGGCCCTAGCGGAAGAGACCCAGTACTTC,CASSLALAEETQYF
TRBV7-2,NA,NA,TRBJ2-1,TGTGCCAGCAGCTTTATCGATGAGCAGTTCTTC,CASSFIDEQFF
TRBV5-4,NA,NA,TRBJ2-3,TGTGCCAGCAGCTTCGGCGAGCGGAGCACAGATACGCAGTATTTT,CASSFGERSTDTQYF
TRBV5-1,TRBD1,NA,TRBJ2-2,TGCGCCAGCAGCTATGGACAGGGAAGAGAGCTGTTTTTT,CASSYGQGRELFF
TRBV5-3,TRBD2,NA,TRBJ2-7,TGTGCCAGAAGCCCGACAGGAACTTTGGCTAGCGGGAGAATTTCCCTCTACGAGCAGTACTTC,CARSPTGTLASGRISLYEQYF
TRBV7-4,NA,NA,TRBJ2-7,TGTGCCAGCAACCTCGACAGCCTAGACTACGAGCAGTACTTC,CASNLDSLDYEQYF